Listed below are T cell receptor beta chains from one sample, sequenced in a study of technical replicates of blood from a few donors. Some clones are missing from TCRdb's copy, which holds only in-frame ones; the method was immunoSEQ multiplex PCR. The profile shows under 75,000 clones, about 94% of them singletons. Material for sequencing was T cells isolated from PBMCs. These TCRs come from a human donor in good health. Both conserved end residues are part of each CDR3. Fields, in order: J gene, V gene, D gene, clone size, CDR3 protein, CDR3 DNA. D genes are given only for firm matches. The size of a clone is reported for some rows only, either as once, few or many, or as a class for expanded clones.

j_gene: TRBJ2-7
v_gene: TRBV7-2
d_gene: TRBD2
abundance: -
CDR3aa: CASSRATSGRAEQYF
CDR3nt: TGTGCCAGCAGCCGAGCCACTAGCGGGAGAGCCGAGCAGTACTTC

j_gene: TRBJ2-3
v_gene: TRBV18
d_gene: TRBD2
abundance: -
CDR3aa: CASSPPTSGTDTQYF
CDR3nt: TGTGCCAGCTCACCACCGACTAGCGGCACAGATACGCAGTATTTT

j_gene: TRBJ1-2
v_gene: TRBV5-5
d_gene: TRBD1
abundance: -
CDR3aa: CASSPGQVYGYTF
CDR3nt: TGTGCCAGCAGCCCCGGACAGGTCTATGGCTACACCTTC

j_gene: TRBJ1-3
v_gene: TRBV4-3
d_gene: TRBD1
abundance: once
CDR3aa: CASSQTGSGNTIYF
CDR3nt: TGCGCCAGCAGCCAGACAGGGTCTGGAAACACCATATATTTT

j_gene: TRBJ1-2
v_gene: TRBV7-2
d_gene: -
abundance: -
CDR3aa: CASSFYGPRGGYTF
CDR3nt: TGTGCCAGCAGCTTTTACGGCCCTAGGGGAGGCTACACCTTC

j_gene: TRBJ1-2
v_gene: TRBV29-1
d_gene: TRBD1
abundance: -
CDR3aa: CSATGGTDYGYTF
CDR3nt: TGCAGCGCTACAGGGGGCACGGACTATGGCTACACCTTC

j_gene: TRBJ2-7
v_gene: TRBV28
d_gene: TRBD2
abundance: -
CDR3aa: CASSLYSGPDSSYEQYF
CDR3nt: TGTGCCAGCAGTTTATATAGCGGGCCGGATAGCTCCTACGAGCAGTACTTC

j_gene: TRBJ2-5
v_gene: TRBV6-6
d_gene: TRBD1
abundance: -
CDR3aa: CASSLLTGVGETQYF
CDR3nt: TGTGCCAGCAGTTTACTTACAGGGGTGGGGGAGACCCAGTACTTC

j_gene: TRBJ1-4
v_gene: TRBV5-8
d_gene: TRBD1
abundance: -
CDR3aa: CASSFDRVEKLFF
CDR3nt: TGTGCCAGCAGCTTCGACAGGGTCGAAAAACTGTTTTTT

j_gene: TRBJ1-3
v_gene: TRBV19
d_gene: -
abundance: -
CDR3aa: CASSIDSSGSGNTIYF
CDR3nt: TGTGCCAGTAGTATAGATTCAAGCGGCTCTGGAAACACCATATATTTT

j_gene: TRBJ2-2
v_gene: TRBV9
d_gene: TRBD2
abundance: once
CDR3aa: CASSAGLAGEPGELFF
CDR3nt: TGTGCCAGCAGCGCCGGACTAGCGGGAGAACCCGGGGAGCTGTTTTTT

j_gene: TRBJ1-1
v_gene: TRBV27
d_gene: TRBD1
abundance: -
CDR3aa: CASGLAGGTEAFF
CDR3nt: TGTGCCAGCGGTTTGGCAGGGGGCACTGAAGCTTTCTTT

j_gene: TRBJ2-3
v_gene: TRBV6-5
d_gene: -
abundance: -
CDR3aa: CATSAENTDTQYF
CDR3nt: TGTGCCACCTCAGCGGAGAACACAGATACGCAGTATTTT

j_gene: TRBJ2-3
v_gene: TRBV9
d_gene: TRBD2
abundance: -
CDR3aa: CASTQTGLMSDTQYF
CDR3nt: TGTGCCAGCACCCAAACGGGACTAATGTCAGATACGCAGTATTTT

j_gene: TRBJ2-1
v_gene: TRBV14
d_gene: -
abundance: -
CDR3aa: CASSQDGWSSYNEQFF
CDR3nt: TGTGCCAGCAGCCAAGACGGGTGGAGCTCCTACAATGAGCAGTTCTTC

j_gene: TRBJ2-2
v_gene: TRBV19
d_gene: -
abundance: once
CDR3aa: CASSITGDTGELFF
CDR3nt: TGTGCCAGTAGTATAACGGGGGACACCGGGGAGCTGTTTTTT

j_gene: TRBJ1-2
v_gene: TRBV6-5
d_gene: TRBD1
abundance: -
CDR3aa: CASSYSTGGGYTF
CDR3nt: TGTGCCAGCAGTTACTCGACAGGGGGTGGCTACACCTTC

j_gene: TRBJ1-4
v_gene: TRBV28
d_gene: -
abundance: -
CDR3aa: CASSLPGLSVEKLFF
CDR3nt: TGTGCCAGCAGTTTGCCAGGGTTATCAGTGGAAAAACTGTTTTTT

j_gene: TRBJ2-5
v_gene: TRBV5-1
d_gene: TRBD1
abundance: -
CDR3aa: CASSIPGQRETQYF
CDR3nt: TGCGCCAGCAGCATCCCGGGACAGAGAGAGACCCAGTACTTC

j_gene: TRBJ2-1
v_gene: TRBV7-2
d_gene: -
abundance: -
CDR3aa: CASSSRPSGDNEQFF
CDR3nt: TGTGCCAGCAGCTCCAGGCCCAGCGGAGACAATGAGCAGTTCTTC

j_gene: TRBJ1-4
v_gene: TRBV9
d_gene: -
abundance: -
CDR3aa: CASSAGLSPEKLFF
CDR3nt: TGTGCCAGCAGCGCGGGGTTATCGCCGGAAAAACTGTTTTTT

j_gene: TRBJ2-4
v_gene: TRBV6-5
d_gene: -
abundance: once
CDR3aa: CASSPGHLAKNIQYF
CDR3nt: TGTGCCAGCAGCCCCGGTCACCTAGCCAAAAACATTCAGTACTTC

j_gene: TRBJ1-2
v_gene: TRBV5-4
d_gene: TRBD1
abundance: -
CDR3aa: CASSLRGPGYTF
CDR3nt: TGTGCCAGCAGCTTGAGGGGGCCTGGCTACACCTTC

j_gene: TRBJ1-2
v_gene: TRBV7-9
d_gene: -
abundance: -
CDR3aa: CASSRIGTPYGYTF
CDR3nt: TGTGCCAGCAGCAGAATCGGGACACCCTATGGCTACACCTTC

j_gene: TRBJ2-7
v_gene: TRBV28
d_gene: -
abundance: -
CDR3aa: CASSSTGHGSDEQYF
CDR3nt: TGTGCCAGCAGTTCGACGGGCCACGGGAGTGACGAGCAGTACTTC

j_gene: TRBJ1-1
v_gene: TRBV5-4
d_gene: TRBD1
abundance: few
CDR3aa: CASSGQGNTEAFF
CDR3nt: TGTGCCAGCAGCGGACAGGGAAACACTGAAGCTTTCTTT

j_gene: TRBJ1-5
v_gene: TRBV28
d_gene: -
abundance: -
CDR3aa: CASRSGSQPQHF
CDR3nt: TGTGCCAGCAGGTCAGGAAGTCAGCCCCAGCATTTT

j_gene: TRBJ2-3
v_gene: TRBV29-1
d_gene: -
abundance: -
CDR3aa: CSVETGTDTQYF
CDR3nt: TGCAGCGTTGAAACAGGCACAGATACGCAGTATTTT

j_gene: TRBJ1-2
v_gene: TRBV7-2
d_gene: TRBD1
abundance: -
CDR3aa: CASSRAGDRGLYTF
CDR3nt: TGTGCCAGCAGCCGCGCCGGGGACAGGGGGCTGTACACCTTC

j_gene: TRBJ1-1
v_gene: TRBV28
d_gene: TRBD1
abundance: -
CDR3aa: CASSTIRDRGTEAFF
CDR3nt: TGTGCCAGCAGCACGATCCGGGACAGGGGCACTGAAGCTTTCTTT

j_gene: TRBJ2-7
v_gene: TRBV6-6
d_gene: -
abundance: -
CDR3aa: CASSYVGRDEQYF
CDR3nt: TGTGCCAGCAGTTACGTCGGCAGGGACGAGCAGTACTTC

j_gene: TRBJ2-1
v_gene: TRBV5-6
d_gene: TRBD1
abundance: -
CDR3aa: CASSSLDRDLNEQFF
CDR3nt: TGTGCCAGCAGCTCCCTCGACAGGGATCTCAATGAGCAGTTCTTC

j_gene: TRBJ2-2
v_gene: TRBV5-1
d_gene: -
abundance: -
CDR3aa: CASSLITGNTGELFF
CDR3nt: TGCGCCAGCAGCTTGATTACAGGGAACACCGGGGAGCTGTTTTTT

j_gene: TRBJ1-4
v_gene: TRBV5-4
d_gene: -
abundance: -
CDR3aa: CASSFFGVNEKLFF
CDR3nt: TGTGCCAGCAGCTTTTTCGGGGTAAATGAAAAACTGTTTTTT